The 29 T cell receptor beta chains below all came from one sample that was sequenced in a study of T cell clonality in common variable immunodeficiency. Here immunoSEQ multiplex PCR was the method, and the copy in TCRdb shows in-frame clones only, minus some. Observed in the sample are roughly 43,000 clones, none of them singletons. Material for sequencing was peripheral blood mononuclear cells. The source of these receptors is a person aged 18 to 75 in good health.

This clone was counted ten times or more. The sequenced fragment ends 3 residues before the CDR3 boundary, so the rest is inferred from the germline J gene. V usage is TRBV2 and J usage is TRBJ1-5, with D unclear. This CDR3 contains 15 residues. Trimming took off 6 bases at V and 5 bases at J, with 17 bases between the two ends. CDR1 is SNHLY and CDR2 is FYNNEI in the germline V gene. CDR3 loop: CASRPTDSRDQPQHF. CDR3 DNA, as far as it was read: TGTGCCAGCAGACCGACCGATTCGAGGGATCAGCCC. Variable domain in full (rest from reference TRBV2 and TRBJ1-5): EPEVTQTPSHQVTQMGQEVILRCVPISNHLYFYWYRQILGQKVEFLVSFYNNEISEKSEIFDDQFSVERPDGSNFTLKIRSTKLEDSAMYFCASRPTDSRDQPQHFGDGTRLSIL.

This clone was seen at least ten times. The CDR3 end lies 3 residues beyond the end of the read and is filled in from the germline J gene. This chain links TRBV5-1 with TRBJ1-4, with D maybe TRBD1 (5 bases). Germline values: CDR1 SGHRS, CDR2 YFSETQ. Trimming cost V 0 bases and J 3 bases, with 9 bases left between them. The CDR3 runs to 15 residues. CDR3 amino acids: CASSLAAGPNEKLFF. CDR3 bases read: TGCGCCAGCAGCTTGGCGGCAGGGCCTAATGAAAAA.

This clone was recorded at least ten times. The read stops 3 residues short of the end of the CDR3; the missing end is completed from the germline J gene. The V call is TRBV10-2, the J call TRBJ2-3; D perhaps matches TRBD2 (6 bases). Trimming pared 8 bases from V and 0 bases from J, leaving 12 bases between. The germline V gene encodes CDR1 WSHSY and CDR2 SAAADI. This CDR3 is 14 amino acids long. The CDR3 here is CASGWGTSTDTQYF. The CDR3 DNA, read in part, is TGCGCCAGCGGGTGGGGGACTAGCACAGATACG.

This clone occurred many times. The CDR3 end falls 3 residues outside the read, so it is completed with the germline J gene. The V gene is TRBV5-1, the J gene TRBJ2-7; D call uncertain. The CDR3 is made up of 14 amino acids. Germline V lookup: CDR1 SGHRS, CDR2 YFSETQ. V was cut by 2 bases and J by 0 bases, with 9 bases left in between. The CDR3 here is CASSLDRSSYEQYF. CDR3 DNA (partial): TGCGCCAGCAGCTTAGATCGCAGCTCCTACGAG.

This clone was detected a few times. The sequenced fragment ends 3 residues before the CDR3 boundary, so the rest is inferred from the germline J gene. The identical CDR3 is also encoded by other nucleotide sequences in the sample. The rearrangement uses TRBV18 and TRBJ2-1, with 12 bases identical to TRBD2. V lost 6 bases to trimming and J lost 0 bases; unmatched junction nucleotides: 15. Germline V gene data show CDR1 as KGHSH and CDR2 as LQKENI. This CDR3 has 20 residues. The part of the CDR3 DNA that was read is TGTGCCAGCTCCCCCCCACGGACTAGCGGGAAGACAAGCTCCTACAATGAG. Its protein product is CASSPPRTSGKTSSYNE. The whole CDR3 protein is CASSPPRTSGKTSSYNEQFF.

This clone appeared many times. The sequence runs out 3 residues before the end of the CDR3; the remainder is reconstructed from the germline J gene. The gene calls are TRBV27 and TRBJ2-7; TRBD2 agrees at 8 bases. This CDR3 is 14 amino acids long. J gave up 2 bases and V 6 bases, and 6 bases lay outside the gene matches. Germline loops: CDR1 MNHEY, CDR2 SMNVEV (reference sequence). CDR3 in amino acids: CASRFIAGTYEQYF. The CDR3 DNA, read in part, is TGTGCCAGCAGATTTATAGCGGGAACCTACGAG.

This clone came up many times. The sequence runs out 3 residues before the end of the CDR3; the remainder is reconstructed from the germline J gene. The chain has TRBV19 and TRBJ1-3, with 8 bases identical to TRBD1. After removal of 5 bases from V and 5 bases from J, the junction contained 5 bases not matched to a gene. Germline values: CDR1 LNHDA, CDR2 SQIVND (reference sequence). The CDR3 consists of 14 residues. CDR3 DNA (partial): TGTGCCAGTAGTGTGACAGGGGCCCGAAACACC. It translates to CASSVTGARNT. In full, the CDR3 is CASSVTGARNTIYF.

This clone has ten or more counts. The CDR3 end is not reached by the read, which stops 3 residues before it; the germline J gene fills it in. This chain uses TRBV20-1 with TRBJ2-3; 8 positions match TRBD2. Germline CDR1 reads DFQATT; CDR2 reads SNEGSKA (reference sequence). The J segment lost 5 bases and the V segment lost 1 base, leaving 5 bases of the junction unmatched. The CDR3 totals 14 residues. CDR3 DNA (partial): TGCAGTGCTAGAGTGGCGGGAGGTGGAGATACG. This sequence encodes CSARVAGGGDT. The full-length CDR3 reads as CSARVAGGGDTQYF.

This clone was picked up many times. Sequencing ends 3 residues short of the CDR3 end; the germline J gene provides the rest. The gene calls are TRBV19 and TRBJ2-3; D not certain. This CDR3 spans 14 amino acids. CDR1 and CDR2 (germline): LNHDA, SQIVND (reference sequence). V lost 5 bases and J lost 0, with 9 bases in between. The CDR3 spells CASSLGPSTDTQYF. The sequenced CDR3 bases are TGTGCCAGTAGTCTGGGCCCTAGCACAGATACG.

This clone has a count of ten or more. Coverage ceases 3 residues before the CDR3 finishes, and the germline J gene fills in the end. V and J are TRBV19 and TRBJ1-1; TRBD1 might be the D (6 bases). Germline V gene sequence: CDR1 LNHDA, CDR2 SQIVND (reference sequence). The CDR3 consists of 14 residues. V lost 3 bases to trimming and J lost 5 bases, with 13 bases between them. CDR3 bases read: TGTGCCAGTAGTATTGGGGGCGTAAAGACTGAA. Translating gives CASSIGGVKTE. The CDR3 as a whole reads CASSIGGVKTEAFF.

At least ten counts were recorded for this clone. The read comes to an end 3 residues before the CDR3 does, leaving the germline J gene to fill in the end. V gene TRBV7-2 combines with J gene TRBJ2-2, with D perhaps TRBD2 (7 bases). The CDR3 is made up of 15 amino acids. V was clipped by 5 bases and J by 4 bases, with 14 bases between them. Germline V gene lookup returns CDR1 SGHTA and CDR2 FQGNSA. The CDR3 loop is CASSRGGARTGELFF. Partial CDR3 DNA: TGTGCCAGCAGCAGAGGGGGGGCCCGCACCGGGGAG.

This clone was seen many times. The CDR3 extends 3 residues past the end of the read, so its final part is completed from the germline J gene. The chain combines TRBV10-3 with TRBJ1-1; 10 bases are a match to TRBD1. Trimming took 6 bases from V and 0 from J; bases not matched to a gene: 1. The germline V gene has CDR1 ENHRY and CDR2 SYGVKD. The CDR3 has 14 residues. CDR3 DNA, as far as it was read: TGTGCCATCAGAGGGACAGGGGTGAACACTGAA. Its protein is CAIRGTGVNTE. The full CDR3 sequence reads CAIRGTGVNTEAFF.

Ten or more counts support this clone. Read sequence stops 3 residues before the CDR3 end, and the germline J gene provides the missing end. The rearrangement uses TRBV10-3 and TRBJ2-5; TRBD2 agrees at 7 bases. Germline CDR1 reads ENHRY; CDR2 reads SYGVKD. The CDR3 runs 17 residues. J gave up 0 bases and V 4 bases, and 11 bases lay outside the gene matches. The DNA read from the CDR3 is TGTGCCATCAGTGGAGGACTGGGCGGGAGAAACCAAGAGACC. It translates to CAISGGLGGRNQET. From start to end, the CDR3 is CAISGGLGGRNQETQYF.

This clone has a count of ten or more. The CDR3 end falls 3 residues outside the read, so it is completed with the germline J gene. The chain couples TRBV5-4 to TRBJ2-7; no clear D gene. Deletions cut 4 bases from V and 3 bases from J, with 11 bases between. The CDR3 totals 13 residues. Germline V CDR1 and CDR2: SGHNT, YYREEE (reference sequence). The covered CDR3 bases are TGTGCCAGCAGCCCCCTAGACGGCTACGAG. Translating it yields CASSPLDGYE. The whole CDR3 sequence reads CASSPLDGYEQYF.

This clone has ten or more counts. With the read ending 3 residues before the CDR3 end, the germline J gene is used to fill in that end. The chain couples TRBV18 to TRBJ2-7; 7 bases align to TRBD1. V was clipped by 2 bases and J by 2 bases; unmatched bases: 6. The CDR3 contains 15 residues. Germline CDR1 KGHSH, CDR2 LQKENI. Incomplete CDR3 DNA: TGTGCCAGCTCACCAAGCGCAGGGGGTGCCTACGAG. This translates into CASSPSAGGAYE. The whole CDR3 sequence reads CASSPSAGGAYEQYF.

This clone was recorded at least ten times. CDR3 sequence reads: CASSSGVRANTGELFF. The CDR3 DNA, read in part, is TGCGCCAGCAGCTCGGGGGTACGAGCGAACACCGGGGAG. The chain recombines TRBV5-1 with TRBJ2-2; D possibly corresponds to TRBD2 (6 bases). The read is 3 residues too short to cover the CDR3 end, so that end is filled in from the germline J gene. Germline loops: CDR1 SGHRS, CDR2 YFSETQ. Trimming cost V 3 bases and J 0 bases, with 12 bases left between them. The CDR3 contains 16 residues.

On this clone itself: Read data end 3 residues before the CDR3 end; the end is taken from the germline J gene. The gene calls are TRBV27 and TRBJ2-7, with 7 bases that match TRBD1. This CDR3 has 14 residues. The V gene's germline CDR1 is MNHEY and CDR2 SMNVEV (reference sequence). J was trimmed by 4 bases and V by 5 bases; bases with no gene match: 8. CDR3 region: CASSVTGNLYEQYF. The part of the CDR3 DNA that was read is TGTGCCAGCAGTGTGACAGGGAATTTATACGAG.

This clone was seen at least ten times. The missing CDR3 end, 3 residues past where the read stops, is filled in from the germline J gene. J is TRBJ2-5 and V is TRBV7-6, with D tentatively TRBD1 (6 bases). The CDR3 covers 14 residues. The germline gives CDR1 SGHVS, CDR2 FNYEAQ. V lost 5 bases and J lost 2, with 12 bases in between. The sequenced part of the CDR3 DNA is TGTGCCAGCAGCCCGCGGACAGAACAAGAGACC. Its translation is CASSPRTEQET. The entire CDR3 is CASSPRTEQETQYF.

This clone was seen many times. CDR3 DNA (partial): TGTGCCAGTAGTTTAGGCCAAGACTATTCACCC. It translates to CASSLGQDYSP. In full, the CDR3 is CASSLGQDYSPLHF. The V gene is TRBV19, the J gene TRBJ1-6; no reliable D call. The CDR3 end is not reached by the read, which stops 3 residues before it; the germline J gene fills it in. Looked up from germline, CDR1 is LNHDA and CDR2 is SQIVND (reference sequence). Trimming removed 5 bases from V and 8 bases from J, with 13 bases in between. This CDR3 comprises 14 residues. Based on the CDR3 plus reference TRBV19 and TRBJ1-6, the full variable domain is DGGITQSPKYLFRKEGQNVTLSCEQNLNHDAMYWYRQDPGQGLRLIYYSQIVNDFQKGDIAEGYSVSREKKESFPLTVTSAQKNPTAFYLCASSLGQDYSPLHFGNGTRLTVT.

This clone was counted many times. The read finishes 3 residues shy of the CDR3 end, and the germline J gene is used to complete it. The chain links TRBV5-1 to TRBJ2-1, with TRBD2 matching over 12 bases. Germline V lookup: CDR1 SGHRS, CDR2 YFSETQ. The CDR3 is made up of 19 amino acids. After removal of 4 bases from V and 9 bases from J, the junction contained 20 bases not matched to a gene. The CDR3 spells CASSPGDLAGGPYRVEQFF. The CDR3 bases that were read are TGCGCCAGCAGCCCTGGCGACCTAGCGGGAGGGCCGTACCGTGTTGAG.

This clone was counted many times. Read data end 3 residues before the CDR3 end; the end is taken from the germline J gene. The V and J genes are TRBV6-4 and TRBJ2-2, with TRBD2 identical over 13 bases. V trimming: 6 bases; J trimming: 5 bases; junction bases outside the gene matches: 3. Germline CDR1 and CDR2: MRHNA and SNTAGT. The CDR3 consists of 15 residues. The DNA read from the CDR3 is TGTGCCAGCAGCCTACTAGCGGGAGGGACCGGGGAG. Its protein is CASSLLAGGTGE. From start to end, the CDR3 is CASSLLAGGTGELFF.

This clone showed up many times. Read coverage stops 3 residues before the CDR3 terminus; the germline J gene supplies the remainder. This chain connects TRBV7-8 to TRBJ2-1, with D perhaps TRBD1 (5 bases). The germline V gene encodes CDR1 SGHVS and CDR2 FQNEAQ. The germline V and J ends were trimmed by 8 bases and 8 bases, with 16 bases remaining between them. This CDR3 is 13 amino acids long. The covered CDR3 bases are TGTGCCAGCGGCGACCCAGGGAAGGATGAG. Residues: CASGDPGKDE. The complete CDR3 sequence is CASGDPGKDEQFF.

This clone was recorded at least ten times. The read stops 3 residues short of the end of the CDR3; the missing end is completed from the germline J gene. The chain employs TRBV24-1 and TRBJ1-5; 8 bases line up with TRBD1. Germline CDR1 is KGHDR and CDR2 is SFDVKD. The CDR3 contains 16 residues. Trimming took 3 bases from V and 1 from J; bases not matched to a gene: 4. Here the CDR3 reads CATSDNTGGSNQPQHF. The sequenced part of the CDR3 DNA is TGTGCCACCAGTGATAATACAGGGGGGAGCAATCAGCCC.

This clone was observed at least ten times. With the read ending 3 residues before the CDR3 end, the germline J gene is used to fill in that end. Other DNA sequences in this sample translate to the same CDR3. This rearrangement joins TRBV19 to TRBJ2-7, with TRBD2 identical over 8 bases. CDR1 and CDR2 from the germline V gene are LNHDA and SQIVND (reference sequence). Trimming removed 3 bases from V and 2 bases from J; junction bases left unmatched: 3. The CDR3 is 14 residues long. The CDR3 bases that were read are TGTGCCAGTAGTATTGGGCGGGGGGCCTACGAG. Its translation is CASSIGRGAYE. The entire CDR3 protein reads CASSIGRGAYEQYF.

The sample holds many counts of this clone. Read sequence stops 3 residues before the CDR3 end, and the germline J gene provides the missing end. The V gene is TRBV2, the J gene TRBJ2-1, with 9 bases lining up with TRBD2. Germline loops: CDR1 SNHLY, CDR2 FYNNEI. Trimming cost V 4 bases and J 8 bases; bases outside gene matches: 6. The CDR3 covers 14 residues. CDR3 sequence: CASSGLAGAYEQFF. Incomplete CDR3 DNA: TGTGCCAGCAGTGGATTAGCGGGAGCTTATGAG.

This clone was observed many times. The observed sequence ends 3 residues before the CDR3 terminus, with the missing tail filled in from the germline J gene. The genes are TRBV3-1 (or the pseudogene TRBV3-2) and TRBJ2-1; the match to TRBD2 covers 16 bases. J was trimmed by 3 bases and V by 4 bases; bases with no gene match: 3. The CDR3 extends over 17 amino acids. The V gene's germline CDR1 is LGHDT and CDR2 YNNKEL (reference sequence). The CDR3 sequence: CASSPGTSGGGYNEQFF. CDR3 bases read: TGTGCCAGCAGCCCCGGGACTAGCGGGGGGGGCTACAATGAG.

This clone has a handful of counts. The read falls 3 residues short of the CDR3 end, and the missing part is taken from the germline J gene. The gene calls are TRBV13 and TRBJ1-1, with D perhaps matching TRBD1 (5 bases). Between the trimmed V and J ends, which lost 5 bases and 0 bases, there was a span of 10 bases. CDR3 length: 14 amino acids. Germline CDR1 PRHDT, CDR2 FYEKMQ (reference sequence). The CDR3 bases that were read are TGTGCCAGCAGCCGACAGAAACTGAACACTGAA. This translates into CASSRQKLNTE. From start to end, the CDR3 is CASSRQKLNTEAFF.

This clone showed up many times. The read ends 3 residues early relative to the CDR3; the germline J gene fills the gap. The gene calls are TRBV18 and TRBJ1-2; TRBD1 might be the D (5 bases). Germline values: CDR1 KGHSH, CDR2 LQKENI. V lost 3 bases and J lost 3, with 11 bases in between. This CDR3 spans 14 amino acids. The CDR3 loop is CASSPSRGDYGYTF. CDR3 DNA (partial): TGTGCCAGCTCACCTTCCCGGGGGGACTATGGC. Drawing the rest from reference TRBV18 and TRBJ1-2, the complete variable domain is NAGVMQNPRHLVRRRGQEARLRCSPMKGHSHVYWYRQLPEEGLKFMVYLQKENIIDESGMPKERFSAEFPKEGPSILRIQQVVRGDSAAYFCASSPSRGDYGYTFGSGTRLTVV.

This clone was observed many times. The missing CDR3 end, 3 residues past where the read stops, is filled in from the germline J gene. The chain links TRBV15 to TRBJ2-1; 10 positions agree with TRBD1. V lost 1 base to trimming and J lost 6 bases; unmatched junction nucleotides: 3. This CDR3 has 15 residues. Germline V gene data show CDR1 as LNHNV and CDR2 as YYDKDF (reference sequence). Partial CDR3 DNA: TGTGCCACCAGCAGAGGACAGGGGGCTTCCAATGAG. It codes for CATSRGQGASNE. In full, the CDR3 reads CATSRGQGASNEQFF.